This T cell receptor (beta chain) was recorded in a study of shared clonotypes between healthy human individuals. Study summary: Sampling drew on donors who were two women and a few men aged 18 to 49. Used for every donor were three CD4 naive, three CD4 memory, two CD8 naive and one CD8 memory plate.

Remarks on this clone: What it binds is unknown.

Broader study findings: Rarefaction showed that sequencing of sorted subsets was incomplete (despite large depth).

V was shortened by 3 bases and J by 6 bases, with 5 bases between the two germline ends. Germline-derived CDR1 and CDR2 are MNHEY and SMNVEV (reference sequence). This CDR3 spans 12 amino acids. Healthy adults negative for HIV, lacking recent acute infections or vaccinations, served as donors. Repertoires were generated with immunoSEQ multiplex PCR, while TCRdb's copy carries only in-frame clones and drops some. The sample includes around 1.5 million clones, 95% to 99% of them seen just once. Input material: naive CD4+ T cells sorted from blood. The subset was: CD45RA+ positively selected. The origin of this receptor is a man younger than 40 in good health. The chain uses TRBV27 and TRBJ2-2; D unclear. This CDR3 is CASSFPSGELFF. The CDR3 region has the DNA TGTGCCAGCAGTTTCCCGTCCGGGGAGCTGTTTTTT.